This T cell receptor (beta chain) was captured in a study of beta chain features in type 1 diabetes. General study points: When Type 1 diabetes patients were examined, their TCRB CDR3s proved moderately but significantly shorter in all four CD4+ subsets.

Germline V gene lookup returns CDR1 SGHRS and CDR2 YFSETQ. V gave up 2 bases and J gave up 4 bases, with 18 bases separating them. The CDR3 loop spans 16 amino acids. The sample holds a few counts of this clone. Its cognate antigen is unknown. The entirety of the isolated RNA underwent reverse transcription, so expressed TCRB transcripts were sequenced. This table comes from immunoSEQ multiplex PCR, and its TCRdb copy is limited to in-frame clones, with some not included. This sample carries some 330,000 clones, 10% to 15% of them seen once, and the ten largest clones take approximately 0.01%. The sequenced material came from naive CD4+ T cells from blood. The chain employs TRBV5-1 and TRBJ2-5; possibly TRBD2 for D (6 bases). This TCR derives from a woman under 30 with type 1 diabetes. The chain's CDR3 is CASSFGGGVVRETQYF. The CDR3 DNA reads TGCGCCAGCAGCTTTGGAGGCGGGGTTGTGCGAGAGACCCAGTACTTC.